The 15 T cell receptor beta chains below were found in one sample sequenced in a study of T cell responses to AZD1222 COVID-19 vaccine. Data came from immunoSEQ multiplex PCR; TCRdb stores just in-frame clones and leaves some out. The sample holds over 45,000 clones, 89% seen once. Specimen: peripheral blood, collected 28 days after the second AZD1222 dose. The source is an adult who received the AZD1222 COVID-19 vaccine.

J is TRBJ2-2 and V is TRBV6-5; 7 nucleotides line up with TRBD2. Germline V gene lookup returns CDR1 MNHEY and CDR2 SVGAGI. The CDR3 totals 13 residues. The V segment lost 5 bases and the J segment 3 bases; nucleotides outside the gene matches: 0. CDR3 residues: CASSLADTGELFF. CDR3 nucleotide sequence: TGTGCCAGCAGTCTAGCGGACACCGGGGAGCTGTTTTTT.

The rearrangement joins TRBV5-1 to TRBJ1-2; D possibly corresponds to TRBD1 (5 bases). Germline CDR1 SGHRS, CDR2 YFSETQ. This CDR3 is built from 14 residues. Between the trimmed V and J ends, which lost 4 bases and 0 bases, there was a span of 10 bases. Written as DNA, the CDR3 is TGCGCCAGCAGCCGGGACTCTACTAACTATGGCTACACCTTC. It encodes CASSRDSTNYGYTF.

The gene calls are TRBV30 and TRBJ1-4; D is possibly TRBD1 (5 bases). Germline assignment: CDR1 GTSNPN and CDR2 SVGIG (reference sequence). The V and J ends lost 2 bases and 0 bases respectively, with 10 bases between them. The CDR3 loop spans 15 amino acids. The CDR3 here is CAWSPGIATNEKLFF. The CDR3 DNA sequence: TGTGCCTGGAGTCCAGGGATTGCAACTAATGAAAAACTGTTTTTT.

V and J are TRBV5-1 and TRBJ1-2, with D perhaps matching TRBD1 (6 bases). Germline CDR1 and CDR2: SGHRS and YFSETQ. V was cut by 0 bases and J by 2 bases, with 11 bases left in between. The CDR3 runs 15 residues. CDR3 sequence reads: CASSLGTAANYGYTF. The CDR3 DNA is TGCGCCAGCAGCTTGGGGACAGCAGCCAACTATGGCTACACCTTC.

The V gene is TRBV11-1, the J gene TRBJ1-2; TRBD1 might be the D (6 bases). In germline, CDR1 is SGHAT, CDR2 FQDESV (reference sequence). The CDR3 extends over 12 amino acids. Trimming took 3 bases from V and 7 from J, leaving 9 bases between them. This CDR3 is CASSFDRSGYTF. In DNA, the CDR3 is TGTGCCAGCAGCTTCGACAGGAGTGGCTACACCTTC.

With respect to this clone: Its ends do not fully match the called genes, so a read error is possible. The V call is TRBV16, the J call TRBJ2-7, with D unclear. Germline V gene lookup returns CDR1 KGHSY and CDR2 FQNENV. This CDR3 contains 13 residues. CDR3 sequence (DNA): TGTGCCAGCAACCAAAATGGGGACTACGAGCAGTACTTC. Protein product: CASNQNGDYEQYF.

This rearrangement joins TRBV30 to TRBJ1-5; 9 bases fit TRBD1. Trimming cost V 1 base and J 7 bases; bases outside gene matches: 5. CDR1 is GTSNPN, CDR2 SVGIG, per germline (reference sequence). This CDR3 has 14 amino acids. DNA of the CDR3: TGTGCCTGGAGTGGCGGGACAGGGTGGCAGCCCCAGCATTTT. Protein sequence: CAWSGGTGWQPQHF.

The CDR3 DNA reads as TGTGCCAGCAGTTTCATCTCGAACACTGAAGCTTTCTTT. Residues: CASSFISNTEAFF. The V and J genes are TRBV27 and TRBJ1-1, with D uncertain. Germline V gene data show CDR1 as MNHEY and CDR2 as SMNVEV (reference sequence). This CDR3 comprises 13 residues. Trimming pared 3 bases from V and 1 base from J, leaving 6 bases between.

The V gene is TRBV12-2, the J gene TRBJ1-2. TRBV12-2 is a documented pseudogene. The CDR3 totals 16 residues. CDR3 in amino acids: CASRLAGRGNGYGYTF. The CDR3 nucleotides are TGTGCAAGTCGCTTAGCGGGTAGAGGGAACGGCTATGGCTACACCTTC.

The V call is TRBV5-1, the J call TRBJ2-7, with TRBD2 as a possible D gene (6 bases). The germline V gene has CDR1 SGHRS and CDR2 YFSETQ. The V gene lost 0 bases and the J gene lost 5 bases, with 12 bases spanning the gap. The CDR3 length is 14 residues. DNA of the CDR3: TGCGCCAGCAGCTTGGGACTAGATTGGGACGAGCAGTACTTC. This encodes CASSLGLDWDEQYF.

V gene TRBV19 combines with J gene TRBJ2-1, with 10 bases fitting TRBD2. The CDR3 consists of 16 residues. V gave up 4 bases and J gave up 5 bases; unmatched junction bases: 8. CDR1 and CDR2 (germline): LNHDA, SQIVND (reference sequence). In nucleotides, the CDR3 is TGTGCCAGTAGTACCCGGACTAGCGGAGCCGACAATGAGCAGTTCTTC. It translates to CASSTRTSGADNEQFF.

V usage is TRBV15 and J usage is TRBJ2-7; D is unresolved. This CDR3 has 15 residues. Trimming cost V 0 bases and J 4 bases, with 13 bases left between them. In germline, CDR1 is LNHNV, CDR2 YYDKDF (reference sequence). CDR3 protein: CATSRDRSLAYEQYF. The CDR3 nucleotides are TGTGCCACCAGCAGAGATCGTTCTTTAGCTTACGAGCAGTACTTC. Together with reference TRBV15 and TRBJ2-7, the CDR3 gives the full variable domain: DAMVIQNPRYQVTQFGKPVTLSCSQTLNHNVMYWYQQKSSQAPKLLFHYYDKDFNNEADTPDNFQSRRPNTSFCFLDIRSPGLGDTAMYLCATSRDRSLAYEQYFGPGTRLTVT.

DNA for the CDR3: TGTGCCAGCAGCCTGGGACTAGCAACCTACGAGCAGTACTTC. This gives the protein CASSLGLATYEQYF. The V gene is TRBV11-2, the J gene TRBJ2-7; 9 positions match TRBD2. The germline V gene encodes CDR1 SGHAT and CDR2 FQNNGV. The CDR3 has 14 residues. Unmatched junction bases numbered 4, after V lost 5 bases and J lost 2 bases.

This clone was found once. V gene TRBV20-1 combines with J gene TRBJ2-3; no clear D gene. V was trimmed by 3 bases and J by 6 bases, leaving 16 bases between them. From germline, CDR1 is DFQATT and CDR2 SNEGSKA (reference sequence). The CDR3 runs 14 residues. The CDR3 spells CSASSPTAVDTQYF. The CDR3 nucleotides read TGCAGTGCTAGTTCGCCAACAGCCGTCGATACGCAGTATTTT.

The J gene is TRBJ1-6, the V gene TRBV4-1, with 10 nucleotides matching TRBD1. V dropped 0 bases and J dropped 10; count of bases not matched to a gene: 9. Germline CDR1 reads MGHRA; CDR2 reads YSYEKL. The CDR3 runs to 17 residues. CDR3 protein: CASSQDKGTGVRSPLHF. DNA of the CDR3: TGCGCCAGCAGCCAAGATAAGGGGACAGGGGTTCGGTCACCCCTCCACTTT.